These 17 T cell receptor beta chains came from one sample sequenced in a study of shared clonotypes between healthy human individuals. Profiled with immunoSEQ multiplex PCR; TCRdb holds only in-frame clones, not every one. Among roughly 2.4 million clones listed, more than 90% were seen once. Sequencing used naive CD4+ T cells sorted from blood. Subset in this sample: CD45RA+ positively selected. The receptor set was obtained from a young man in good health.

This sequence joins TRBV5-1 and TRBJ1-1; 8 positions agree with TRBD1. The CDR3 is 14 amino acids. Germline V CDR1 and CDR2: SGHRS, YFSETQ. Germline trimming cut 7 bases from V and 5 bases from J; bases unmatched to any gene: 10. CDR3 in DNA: TGCGCCAGCTCCGCAGGGGGCTTGGGGACTGAAGCTTTCTTT. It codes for CASSAGGLGTEAFF.

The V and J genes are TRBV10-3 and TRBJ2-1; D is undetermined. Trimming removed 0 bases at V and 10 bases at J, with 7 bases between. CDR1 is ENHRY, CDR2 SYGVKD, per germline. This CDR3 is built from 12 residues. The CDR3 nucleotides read TGTGCCATCAGTGAGTCGATCGCCGAGCAGTTCTTC. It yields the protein CAISESIAEQFF.

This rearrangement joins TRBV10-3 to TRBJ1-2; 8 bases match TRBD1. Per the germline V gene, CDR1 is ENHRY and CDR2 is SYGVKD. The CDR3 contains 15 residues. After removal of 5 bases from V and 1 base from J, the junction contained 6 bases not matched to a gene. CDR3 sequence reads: CAISRLDRDNYGYTF. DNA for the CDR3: TGTGCCATCAGTCGTTTGGACAGGGATAACTATGGCTACACCTTC.

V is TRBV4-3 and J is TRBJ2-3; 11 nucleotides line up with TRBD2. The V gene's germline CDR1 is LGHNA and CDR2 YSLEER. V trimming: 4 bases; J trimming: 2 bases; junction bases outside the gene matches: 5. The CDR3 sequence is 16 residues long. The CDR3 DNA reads TGCGCCAGCAGCCTAACTAGCGGGAGTTCCACAGATACGCAGTATTTT. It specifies CASSLTSGSSTDTQYF.

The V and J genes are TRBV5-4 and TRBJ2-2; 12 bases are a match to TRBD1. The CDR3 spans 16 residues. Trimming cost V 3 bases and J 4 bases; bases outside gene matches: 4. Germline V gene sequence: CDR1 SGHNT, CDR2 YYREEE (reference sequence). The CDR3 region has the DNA TGTGCCAGCAGCTCTAGGGACAGGGGGCCCACCGGGGAGCTGTTTTTT. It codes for CASSSRDRGPTGELFF.

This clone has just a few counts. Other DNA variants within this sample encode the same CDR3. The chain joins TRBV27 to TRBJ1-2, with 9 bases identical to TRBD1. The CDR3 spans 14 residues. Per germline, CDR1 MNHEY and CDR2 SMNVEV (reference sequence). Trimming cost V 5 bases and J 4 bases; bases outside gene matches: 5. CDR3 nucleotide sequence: TGTGCCAGCAGTCCGGGACAGGGCGCCTATGGCTACACCTTC. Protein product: CASSPGQGAYGYTF.

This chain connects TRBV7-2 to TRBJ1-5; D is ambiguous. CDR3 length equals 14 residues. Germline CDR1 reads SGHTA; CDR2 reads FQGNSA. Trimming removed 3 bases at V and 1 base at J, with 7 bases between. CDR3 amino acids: CASSFFSSNQPQHF. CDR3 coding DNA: TGTGCCAGCAGCTTCTTCAGCAGCAATCAGCCCCAGCATTTT. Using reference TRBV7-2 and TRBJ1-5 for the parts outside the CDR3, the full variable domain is GAGVSQSPSNKVTEKGKDVELRCDPISGHTALYWYRQSLGQGLEFLIYFQGNSAPDKSGLPSDRFSAERTGGSVSTLTIQRTQQEDSAVYLCASSFFSSNQPQHFGDGTRLSIL.

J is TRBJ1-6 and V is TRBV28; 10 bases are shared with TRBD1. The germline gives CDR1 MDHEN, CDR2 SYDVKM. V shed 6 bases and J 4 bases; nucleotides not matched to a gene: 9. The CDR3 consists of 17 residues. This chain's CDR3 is CASSDPGQGIYNSPLHF. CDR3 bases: TGTGCCAGCAGCGACCCGGGACAGGGGATTTATAATTCACCCCTCCACTTT.

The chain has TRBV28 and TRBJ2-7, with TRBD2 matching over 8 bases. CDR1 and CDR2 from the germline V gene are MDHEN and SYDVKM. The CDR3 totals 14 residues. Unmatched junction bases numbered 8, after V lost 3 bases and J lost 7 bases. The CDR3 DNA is TGTGCCAGCAGTTTTAAAGCGGGGGTGCGAGAGCAGTACTTC. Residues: CASSFKAGVREQYF.

The CDR3 loop is CASSSGGDTQYF. The CDR3 bases are TGTGCCAGCAGCTCGGGGGGAGATACGCAGTATTTT. V usage is TRBV7-2 and J usage is TRBJ2-3; TRBD2 matches 7 bases. Germline assignment: CDR1 SGHTA and CDR2 FQGNSA. The CDR3 extends over 12 amino acids. After removal of 4 bases from V and 5 bases from J, the junction contained 0 bases not matched to a gene.

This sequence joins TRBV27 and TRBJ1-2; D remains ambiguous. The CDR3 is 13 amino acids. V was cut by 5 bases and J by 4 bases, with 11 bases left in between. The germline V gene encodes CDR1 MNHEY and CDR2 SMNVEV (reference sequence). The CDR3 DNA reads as TGTGCCAGCAGTGCCGGACGGGGCTATGGCTACACCTTC. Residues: CASSAGRGYGYTF.

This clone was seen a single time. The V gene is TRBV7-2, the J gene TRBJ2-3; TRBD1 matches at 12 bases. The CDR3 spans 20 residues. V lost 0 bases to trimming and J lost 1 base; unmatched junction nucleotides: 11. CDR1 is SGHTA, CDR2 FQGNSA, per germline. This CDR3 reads CASSLAPRRDRGRGTDTQYF. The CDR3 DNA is TGTGCCAGCAGCTTAGCGCCCCGTCGGGACAGGGGGCGCGGCACAGATACGCAGTATTTT.

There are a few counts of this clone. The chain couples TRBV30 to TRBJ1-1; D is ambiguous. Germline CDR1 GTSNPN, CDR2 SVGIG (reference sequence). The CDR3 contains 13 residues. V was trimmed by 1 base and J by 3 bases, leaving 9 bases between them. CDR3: CAWSASGDTEAFF. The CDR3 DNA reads TGTGCCTGGAGTGCGAGCGGGGACACTGAAGCTTTCTTT.

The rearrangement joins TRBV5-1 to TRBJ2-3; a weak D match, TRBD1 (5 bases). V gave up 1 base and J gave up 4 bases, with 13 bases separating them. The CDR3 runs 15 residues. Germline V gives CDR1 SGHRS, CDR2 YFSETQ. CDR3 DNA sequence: TGCGCCAGCAGCTTGAGGGGTGCGACACCAGATACGCAGTATTTT. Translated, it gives CASSLRGATPDTQYF.

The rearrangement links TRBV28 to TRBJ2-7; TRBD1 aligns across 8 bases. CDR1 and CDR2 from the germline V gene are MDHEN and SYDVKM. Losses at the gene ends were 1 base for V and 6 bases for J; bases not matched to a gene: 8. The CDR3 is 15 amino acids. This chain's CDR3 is CASSLSGTGIVEQYF. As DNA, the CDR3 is TGTGCCAGCAGTTTATCCGGGACAGGCATCGTCGAGCAGTACTTC.

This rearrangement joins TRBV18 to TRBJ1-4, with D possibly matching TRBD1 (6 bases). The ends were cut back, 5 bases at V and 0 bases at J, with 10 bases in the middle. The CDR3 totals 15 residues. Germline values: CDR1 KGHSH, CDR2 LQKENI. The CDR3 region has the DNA TGTGCCAGCTCATCGGACAGCTCAACTAATGAAAAACTGTTTTTT. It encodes CASSSDSSTNEKLFF.

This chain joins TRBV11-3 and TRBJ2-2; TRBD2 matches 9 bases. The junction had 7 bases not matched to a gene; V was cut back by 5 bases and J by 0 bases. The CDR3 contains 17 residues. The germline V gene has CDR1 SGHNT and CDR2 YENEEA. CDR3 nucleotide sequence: TGTGCCAGCAGCCACCCGACTAGCGGAGCGAACACCGGGGAGCTGTTTTTT. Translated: CASSHPTSGANTGELFF.